This TCR beta chain appears in the sequencing data of a study of a mutant IDH1 vaccine in newly diagnosed glioma. Study-wide results and limits: Pseudoprogression seemingly bore no relation to changes in top peripheral T cell clonotypes. Vaccine-induced immune responses occurred in 90% to 95% of patients.

This CDR3 spans 17 amino acids. V dropped 2 bases and J dropped 0 bases, with 11 bases sitting between them. Germline loops: CDR1 LGHNA, CDR2 YSLEER. Noted time point: baseline, week 1 (first vaccination visit). The treatment was: pre-vaccination baseline after standard-of-care therapy. TCRdb's copy holds only in-frame clones and misses some; the assay was immunoSEQ multiplex PCR. The sample comprises around 59,000 clones, about 90% of which are singletons, and 2.6% rests with the top ten. Concerning this clone itself: Its cognate antigen is unknown.

The clonotype was recovered from a middle-aged man with glioma. The J gene is TRBJ2-6, the V gene TRBV4-3, with D unclear. Sequencing used PBMCs, obtained from a glioma patient treated with radiotherapy, temozolomide or both. In nucleotides, the CDR3 is TGCGCCAGCAGCCAAAGGACCTTAGGCTCTGGGGCCAACGTCCTGACTTTC. This translates into CASSQRTLGSGANVLTF.